Below are 14 T cell receptor beta chains sequenced from a single sample in a study of blood T cell repertoires in COVID-19. Libraries were prepared by immunoSEQ multiplex PCR; TCRdb keeps only in-frame clonotypes and omits some of them. The sample records some 130,000 clones, roughly four fifths being singletons. The sample consisted of peripheral blood. The receptors stem from a woman in her forties or fifties with acute or convalescent COVID-19.

The rearrangement joins TRBV3-1 (or the pseudogene TRBV3-2) to TRBJ1-1, with 9 bases that match TRBD1. V gave up 4 bases and J gave up 8 bases; unmatched junction bases: 5. The CDR3 extends over 13 amino acids. The germline gives CDR1 LGHDT, CDR2 YNNKEL (reference sequence). CDR3 loop: CASSPRDRAEAFF. The CDR3 DNA is TGTGCCAGCAGCCCTCGGGACAGGGCCGAAGCTTTCTTT.

The rearrangement uses TRBV4-2 and TRBJ1-2, with D unclear. This CDR3 has 15 amino acids. V was cut by 3 bases and J by 7 bases, with 18 bases left in between. Looked up from germline, CDR1 is LGHNA and CDR2 is YNFKEQ. The DNA for the CDR3 is TGTGCCAGCAGCCAGATAGGAAGGGAGGAGGGTGGCTACACCTTC. It translates to CASSQIGREEGGYTF.

This clone showed up just a few times. V is TRBV12-5 and J is TRBJ1-1; D might be TRBD1 (5 bases). The CDR3 sequence is 14 residues long. Trimming shortened V by 4 bases and J by 1 base, and 10 bases separated the two germline ends. Germline assignment: CDR1 LGHNT and CDR2 FRNRAP. The CDR3 DNA reads TGTGCTAGTGGTTCACAGGTAACGAACACTGAAGCTTTCTTT. Protein product: CASGSQVTNTEAFF.

The chain employs TRBV19 and TRBJ2-5; 8 bases agree with TRBD1. This CDR3 region has 14 residues. V was clipped by 0 bases and J by 5 bases; unmatched bases: 2. CDR1 and CDR2 from the germline V gene are LNHDA and SQIVND (reference sequence). The CDR3 nucleotides are TGTGCCAGTAGTATAGACAGGGGGCAGGAGACCCAGTACTTC. Its translation is CASSIDRGQETQYF. The variable domain in full, with the rest retrieved from reference TRBV19 and TRBJ2-5, is DGGITQSPKYLFRKEGQNVTLSCEQNLNHDAMYWYRQDPGQGLRLIYYSQIVNDFQKGDIAEGYSVSREKKESFPLTVTSAQKNPTAFYLCASSIDRGQETQYFGPGTRLLVL.

The chain couples TRBV9 to TRBJ2-1; 12 bases align to TRBD1. J lost 6 bases, V lost 3 bases, and 7 bases had no gene match. Germline-derived CDR1 and CDR2 are SGDLS and YYNGEE. This CDR3 region has 16 residues. Here the CDR3 reads CASSAPRDRGLNEQFF. CDR3 DNA: TGTGCCAGCAGCGCACCAAGGGACAGGGGGCTCAATGAGCAGTTCTTC.

The chain uses TRBV2 and TRBJ2-7; possibly TRBD1 for D (6 bases). Trimming cost V 2 bases and J 0 bases, with 14 bases left between them. The length of the CDR3 is 16 residues. The V gene's germline CDR1 is SNHLY and CDR2 FYNNEI. The CDR3 DNA reads TGTGCCAGCAGTGAAAACCCAGCAGGGGCCTCCTACGAGCAGTACTTC. It yields the protein CASSENPAGASYEQYF. Complete variable domain (other parts from reference TRBV2 and TRBJ2-7): EPEVTQTPSHQVTQMGQEVILRCVPISNHLYFYWYRQILGQKVEFLVSFYNNEISEKSEIFDDQFSVERPDGSNFTLKIRSTKLEDSAMYFCASSENPAGASYEQYFGPGTRLTVT.

A single count supports this clone. The chain employs TRBV3-1 (or the pseudogene TRBV3-2) and TRBJ2-1; 9 positions agree with TRBD2. The V and J ends lost 7 bases and 8 bases, in that order; junction bases with no gene match: 12. Germline values: CDR1 LGHDT, CDR2 YNNKEL (reference sequence). CDR3 length equals 15 residues. In nucleotides, the CDR3 is TGTGCCAGCACGAATCAGCGGGGGGAAAGGGATGAGCAGTTCTTC. This translates into CASTNQRGERDEQFF.

The chain recombines TRBV2 with TRBJ2-1; D remains ambiguous. Germline assignment: CDR1 SNHLY and CDR2 FYNNEI. Trimming shortened V by 8 bases and J by 4 bases, and 18 bases separated the two germline ends. The CDR3 runs to 15 residues. The CDR3 is CASSDGLKVYNEQFF. The CDR3 coding sequence is TGTGCCAGCTCTGACGGGTTAAAGGTTTACAATGAGCAGTTCTTC.

The V and J genes are TRBV24-1 and TRBJ2-2; 9 bases are shared with TRBD1. The CDR3 length is 13 residues. Germline V gene data show CDR1 as KGHDR and CDR2 as SFDVKD. With V trimmed by 9 bases and J by 6 bases, 4 bases remained unmatched. DNA for the CDR3: TGTGCCACCGGGACAGGGCTTCCCGGGGAGCTGTTTTTT. This codes for CATGTGLPGELFF.

This chain links TRBV19 with TRBJ1-1, with D perhaps matching TRBD1 (6 bases). Per germline, CDR1 LNHDA and CDR2 SQIVND (reference sequence). This CDR3 has 16 amino acids. V was cut by 1 base and J by 1 base, with 13 bases left in between. Written as DNA, the CDR3 is TGTGCCAGTAGTATAGGTCCGCTGACAGGGAACACTGAAGCTTTCTTT. Its protein product is CASSIGPLTGNTEAFF.

This clone was seen a handful of times. J is TRBJ1-1 and V is TRBV11-3; 7 bases are a match to TRBD1. Germline trimming cut 3 bases from V and 5 bases from J; bases unmatched to any gene: 3. CDR1 and CDR2 (germline): SGHNT, YENEEA. The CDR3 sequence is 13 residues long. CDR3 protein: CASSFRTGTEAFF. For the CDR3, the DNA is TGTGCCAGCAGCTTCCGGACAGGAACTGAAGCTTTCTTT.

The genes are TRBV6-5 and TRBJ2-7, with D possibly matching TRBD2 (6 bases). Germline V gene sequence: CDR1 MNHEY, CDR2 SVGAGI. The CDR3 covers 14 residues. V shed 2 bases and J shed 2 bases, with 10 bases lying between them. The CDR3 protein is CASSYLRDAYEQYF. The CDR3 bases are TGTGCCAGCAGTTACCTGCGGGACGCCTACGAGCAGTACTTC.

The rearrangement joins TRBV7-9 to TRBJ2-5, with D maybe TRBD1 (5 bases). Between the trimmed V and J ends, which lost 0 bases and 6 bases, there was a span of 11 bases. The V gene's germline CDR1 is SEHNR and CDR2 FQNEAQ (reference sequence). This CDR3 spans 14 amino acids. Here the CDR3 reads CASSLAGESKTQYF. CDR3 nucleotide sequence: TGTGCCAGCAGCTTAGCAGGGGAATCGAAGACCCAGTACTTC.

This clone was found once. The chain joins TRBV5-1 to TRBJ1-1; 7 bases align to TRBD1. This CDR3 spans 13 amino acids. V shed 4 bases and J 5 bases; nucleotides not matched to a gene: 5. Germline lookup yields CDR1 SGHRS and CDR2 YFSETQ. CDR3 coding DNA: TGCGCCAGCAGCCCGACAGGGATTACTGAAGCTTTCTTT. Protein: CASSPTGITEAFF.